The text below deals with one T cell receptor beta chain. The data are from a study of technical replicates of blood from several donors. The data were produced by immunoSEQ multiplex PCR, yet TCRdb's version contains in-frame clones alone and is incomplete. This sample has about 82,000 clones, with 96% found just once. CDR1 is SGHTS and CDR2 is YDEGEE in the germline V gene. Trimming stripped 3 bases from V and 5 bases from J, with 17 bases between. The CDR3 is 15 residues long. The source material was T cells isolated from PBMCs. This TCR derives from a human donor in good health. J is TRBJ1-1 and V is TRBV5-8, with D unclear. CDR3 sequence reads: CASSSQSGERTEAFF. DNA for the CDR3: TGTGCCAGCAGCTCCCAGTCCGGGGAGAGGACTGAAGCTTTCTTT.